This T cell receptor (beta chain) is from a study of cytomegalovirus exposure and HLA in healthy donors. Whole-study results and caveats: Rare TCR sequences dominated, though some public TCRs recurred in many donors. Listed as cytomegalovirus-associated were 150 to 200 TCR beta chains.

A note on this clone: Its antigen is not identified.

The data were produced by immunoSEQ multiplex PCR, yet TCRdb's version contains in-frame clones alone and is incomplete. The repertoire includes under 150,000 clones, approximately 86% of them detected once, and roughly 10% sits in the top ten. The sample consisted of PBMCs. The TCR comes from a man younger than 30 in good health and CMV-seropositive.

For the CDR3, the DNA is TGTGCCAGCAGCTTAGAGGATGTGATGGGAGGATCACCCCTCCACTTT. Translated, it gives CASSLEDVMGGSPLHF. This chain links TRBV7-6 with TRBJ1-6, with D uncertain. The ends were cut back, 1 base at V and 10 bases at J, with 17 bases in the middle. Germline V gene data show CDR1 as SGHVS and CDR2 as FNYEAQ. CDR3 length: 16 residues.